These 12 T cell receptor beta chains share one sample of origin, sequenced in a study of long-term antiretroviral therapy in people with HIV. The authors ran the immunoSEQ assay, v3.0, at survey level. Generated by immunoSEQ multiplex PCR, the TCRdb table keeps only in-frame clones and is missing some. The repertoire holds about 20,000 clones, with almost 95% as singletons. The input for sequencing was unsorted PBMCs, taken 4.4 years after starting antiretroviral therapy. The source is a woman aged 45 to 65 with HIV.

This chain connects TRBV14 to TRBJ1-2; a possible D gene is TRBD1 (5 bases). This CDR3 has 13 residues. Trimming cost V 5 bases and J 9 bases, with 16 bases left between them. CDR1 is SGHDN and CDR2 is FVKESK in the germline V gene. The CDR3, as DNA: TGTGCCAGCAGCGAAGGACGGAAGGGGCGCTACACCTTC. Residues: CASSEGRKGRYTF.

The chain joins TRBV5-1 to TRBJ1-2; D remains ambiguous. The CDR3 is 13 residues long. With 4 bases removed from V and 1 base from J, the gap between germline ends came to 8 bases. Germline assignment: CDR1 SGHRS and CDR2 YFSETQ. CDR3 DNA sequence: TGCGCCAGCAGCCGTGAGGGTAACTATGGCTACACCTTC. Protein product: CASSREGNYGYTF.

The sample holds one count of this clone. This chain connects TRBV7-9 to TRBJ2-5; 7 nucleotides line up with TRBD1. V was pared by 1 base and J by 5 bases, with 10 bases of the junction left unmatched. CDR3 size: 16 residues. Germline lookup yields CDR1 SEHNR and CDR2 FQNEAQ (reference sequence). The CDR3 loop is CASSLGDRARSETQYF. CDR3 bases: TGTGCCAGCAGCTTAGGAGACAGGGCTCGGTCGGAGACCCAGTACTTC.

The gene calls are TRBV27 and TRBJ2-5, with TRBD2 matching over 9 bases. The junction had 7 bases not matched to a gene; V was cut back by 6 bases and J by 2 bases. CDR3 length equals 15 residues. Germline V gene lookup returns CDR1 MNHEY and CDR2 SMNVEV (reference sequence). Written as DNA, the CDR3 is TGTGCCAGCAGCCTGAGCGGGGGGCCACAAGAGACCCAGTACTTC. As protein: CASSLSGGPQETQYF.

This chain links TRBV27 with TRBJ2-7; 8 nucleotides line up with TRBD1. With 4 bases clipped from V and 3 bases from J, the junction kept 2 bases outside the gene matches. The germline V gene encodes CDR1 MNHEY and CDR2 SMNVEV (reference sequence). The length of the CDR3 is 13 residues. This CDR3 reads CASSSTGGYEQYF. The CDR3 DNA follows: TGTGCCAGCAGTTCAACAGGGGGCTACGAGCAGTACTTC.

V and J are TRBV25-1 and TRBJ1-4; D call uncertain. Germline V gene lookup returns CDR1 MGHDK and CDR2 SYGVNS. CDR3 length: 15 residues. V dropped 1 base and J dropped 8 bases, with 14 bases sitting between them. The CDR3 DNA reads as TGTGCCAGCAGTGAATTCTCGGGTGGTAGGGAAAAACTGTTTTTT. It translates to CASSEFSGGREKLFF.

This rearrangement joins TRBV7-2 to TRBJ1-3; D not resolved. CDR1 is SGHTA and CDR2 is FQGNSA in the germline V gene. Trimming removed 5 bases at V and 4 bases at J, with 15 bases between. The CDR3 is 15 amino acids. The CDR3 DNA follows: TGTGCCAGCAGCCCCAGACGGATAGCGGGAAACACCATATATTTT. Protein sequence: CASSPRRIAGNTIYF.

The J gene is TRBJ1-3, the V gene TRBV29-1; TRBD1 is a possible D gene (5 bases). The CDR3 loop spans 13 amino acids. V was cut by 6 bases and J by 9 bases, with 18 bases left in between. The germline CDR1 and CDR2 sequences are SQVTM and ANQGSEA. The CDR3 here is CSVLLGGPGTIYF. The CDR3 region has the DNA TGCAGCGTCCTCCTGGGGGGTCCGGGCACCATATATTTT.

The CDR3: CASSLVSKMNTEAFF. CDR3 DNA sequence: TGTGCCAGCAGCTTAGTTAGCAAAATGAACACTGAAGCTTTCTTT. This rearrangement joins TRBV7-8 to TRBJ1-1; no clear D. The CDR3 loop spans 15 amino acids. V was cut by 1 base and J by 0 bases, with 9 bases left in between. Germline V gene sequence: CDR1 SGHVS, CDR2 FQNEAQ.

The genes are TRBV7-2 and TRBJ2-7; D is perhaps TRBD2 (5 bases). Trimming removed 2 bases at V and 5 bases at J, with 10 bases between. The CDR3 runs to 13 residues. Germline V lookup: CDR1 SGHTA, CDR2 FQGNSA. The CDR3 reads CASSLIRRDEQYF. For the CDR3, the DNA is TGTGCCAGCAGCTTAATTCGGCGGGACGAGCAGTACTTC.

V and J are TRBV5-1 and TRBJ2-3, with unresolved D. Trimming removed 1 base at V and 2 bases at J, with 11 bases between. Germline V lookup: CDR1 SGHRS, CDR2 YFSETQ. This CDR3 has 15 amino acids. The CDR3 region has the DNA TGCGCCAGCAGCTTGCCCCCAGGTTACACAGATACGCAGTATTTT. Encoded protein: CASSLPPGYTDTQYF.

The V gene is TRBV20-1, the J gene TRBJ1-1; D is unclear. The CDR3 covers 11 residues. In germline, CDR1 is DFQATT, CDR2 SNEGSKA (reference sequence). The CDR3 DNA sequence: TGCTCTGGTGGGGTTAACACTGAAGCTTTCTTT. This encodes CSGGVNTEAFF.